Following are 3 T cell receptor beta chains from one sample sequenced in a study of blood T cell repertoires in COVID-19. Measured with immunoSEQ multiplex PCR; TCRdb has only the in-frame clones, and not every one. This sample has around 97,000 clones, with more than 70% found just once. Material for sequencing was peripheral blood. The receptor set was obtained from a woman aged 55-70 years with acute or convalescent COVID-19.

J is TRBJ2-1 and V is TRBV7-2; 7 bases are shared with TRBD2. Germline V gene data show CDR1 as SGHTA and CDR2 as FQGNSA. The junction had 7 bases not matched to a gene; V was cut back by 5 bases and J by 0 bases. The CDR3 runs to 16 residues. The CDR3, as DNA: TGTGCCAGCAGCCCGGGACTATCAAGCTCCTACAATGAGCAGTTCTTC. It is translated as CASSPGLSSSYNEQFF.

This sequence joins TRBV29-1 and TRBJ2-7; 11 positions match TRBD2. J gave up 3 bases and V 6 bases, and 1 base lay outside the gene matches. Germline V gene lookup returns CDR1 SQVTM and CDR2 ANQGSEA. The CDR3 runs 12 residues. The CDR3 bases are TGCAGCGTGGGACTAGCGGTCTACGAGCAGTACTTC. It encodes CSVGLAVYEQYF.

The CDR3 spells CASSPPGVEKLFF. CDR3 nucleotides: TGTGCCAGCAGCCCCCCAGGGGTAGAAAAACTGTTTTTT. The chain links TRBV3-1 (or the pseudogene TRBV3-2) to TRBJ1-4, with D possibly matching TRBD1 (6 bases). Trimming took off 4 bases at V and 8 bases at J, with 11 bases between the two ends. This CDR3 region has 13 residues. Germline lookup yields CDR1 LGHDT and CDR2 YNNKEL (reference sequence).